This passage covers 9 T cell receptor beta chains from one sample sequenced in a study of T cells in localized non-small cell lung cancer. Assay used: immunoSEQ multiplex PCR; TCRdb lists only in-frame clones, some missing. Here the sample spans several thousand clones, about 15% being singletons. This sample comprised normal lung tissue next to the tumor, obtained before any cancer treatment. The receptors were gathered from a male donor at least 60 years old with stage II squamous cell lung carcinoma.

This clone has a handful of counts. This sequence joins TRBV11-3 and TRBJ2-1; D uncertain. Trimming removed 1 base from V and 0 bases from J, with 7 bases in between. CDR1 and CDR2 (germline): SGHNT, YENEEA. This CDR3 has 15 amino acids. Here the CDR3 reads CASSLVQSSYNEQFF. The CDR3, as DNA: TGTGCCAGCAGCTTAGTGCAGAGCTCCTACAATGAGCAGTTCTTC.

The chain employs TRBV19 and TRBJ1-2; 8 bases agree with TRBD1. This CDR3 is built from 16 residues. Germline-derived CDR1 and CDR2 are LNHDA and SQIVND (reference sequence). The J segment lost 2 bases and the V segment lost 4 bases, leaving 9 bases of the junction unmatched. The CDR3 is CASSTRQGRVNYGYTF. CDR3 bases: TGTGCCAGTAGTACAAGACAGGGGAGGGTCAACTATGGCTACACCTTC.

By proportion, this clone is medium-sized. This chain joins TRBV6-8 and TRBJ2-1, with D maybe TRBD2 (5 bases). V gave up 2 bases and J gave up 12 bases, with 14 bases separating them. The CDR3 is 13 residues long. From germline, CDR1 is MNHGY and CDR2 SAAAGT. The CDR3 region has the DNA TGTGCCAGCAGTTACGAACTCTTTGAGGGGCAGTTCTTC. Amino acid sequence: CASSYELFEGQFF.

The rearrangement uses TRBV19 and TRBJ1-5; 9 bases map to TRBD1. The V and J ends lost 5 bases and 2 bases, in that order; junction bases with no gene match: 10. The CDR3 contains 17 residues. Germline V lookup: CDR1 LNHDA, CDR2 SQIVND (reference sequence). The CDR3 region has the DNA TGTGCCAGTAGTGGGGACAGGGCTTCTAGGGGCAATCAGCCCCAGCATTTT. Protein sequence: CASSGDRASRGNQPQHF.

This clone turned up a few times. The chain links TRBV11-3 to TRBJ2-7, with TRBD1 matching 7 bases. Germline V gene sequence: CDR1 SGHNT, CDR2 YENEEA. The CDR3 runs to 14 residues. V dropped 5 bases and J dropped 3; count of bases not matched to a gene: 7. CDR3 nucleotides: TGTGCCAGCAGCCACCGGGACAGAAACTACGAGCAGTACTTC. Its protein product is CASSHRDRNYEQYF.

V is TRBV10-3 and J is TRBJ1-4; D ambiguous. Germline CDR1 is ENHRY and CDR2 is SYGVKD. Trimming shortened V by 10 bases and J by 0 bases, and 12 bases separated the two germline ends. The CDR3 is 14 residues long. The CDR3 DNA sequence: TGTGCCAGTTCTTTGGCGGCAACTAATGAAAAACTGTTTTTT. Translation gives CASSLAATNEKLFF.

This chain connects TRBV11-3 to TRBJ1-5; no reliable D call. Trimming removed 3 bases at V and 5 bases at J, with 11 bases between. The germline CDR1 and CDR2 sequences are SGHNT and YENEEA. The CDR3 spans 14 residues. The CDR3 reads CASSLWGYDQPQHF. CDR3 nucleotide sequence: TGTGCCAGCAGCTTGTGGGGATACGATCAGCCCCAGCATTTT.

A single count supports this clone. The rearrangement joins TRBV19 to TRBJ2-3, with 8 positions matching TRBD2. CDR3 length equals 20 residues. The V segment lost 3 bases and the J segment 1 base; nucleotides outside the gene matches: 18. Per the germline V gene, CDR1 is LNHDA and CDR2 is SQIVND (reference sequence). The CDR3 is CASSIFGPGTSLGRTDTQYF. The CDR3 bases are TGTGCCAGTAGTATCTTCGGCCCGGGGACTAGTTTGGGACGCACAGATACGCAGTATTTT.

This clone was counted a few times. The chain carries TRBV19 and TRBJ2-1; 8 bases are shared with TRBD2. This CDR3 has 12 amino acids. V lost 4 bases, J lost 10 bases, and 3 bases stayed unmatched. CDR1 and CDR2 (germline): LNHDA, SQIVND (reference sequence). The CDR3 DNA reads TGTGCCAGTAGTACCAGACTAGCGGAGCAGTTCTTC. Its protein is CASSTRLAEQFF.